The 25 T cell receptor beta chains below come from one sample, sequenced in a study of blood T cell repertoires in COVID-19. The method was immunoSEQ multiplex PCR; TCRdb's version includes in-frame clones alone and lacks a portion of them. Of 350,000 to 400,000 clones in the sample, just over 90% were seen once. Sequencing input: PBMCs or T cells enriched from blood (not recorded which). The receptors were sampled from a middle-aged woman who had been exposed to COVID-19.

The rearrangement joins TRBV29-1 to TRBJ2-5; TRBD1 might be the D (5 bases). CDR3 length equals 12 residues. V was cut by 2 bases and J by 7 bases, with 11 bases left in between. Germline V CDR1 and CDR2: SQVTM, ANQGSEA. CDR3 region: CSVEHGDRTQYF. The CDR3 DNA sequence: TGCAGCGTTGAACACGGAGACAGGACCCAGTACTTC.

The chain links TRBV11-3 to TRBJ1-1; TRBD1 agrees at 8 bases. V trimming: 3 bases; J trimming: 3 bases; junction bases outside the gene matches: 6. The germline V gene has CDR1 SGHNT and CDR2 YENEEA. This CDR3 comprises 15 residues. The CDR3 bases are TGTGCCAGCAGCTTCGGGACAGGTGGGGACACTGAAGCTTTCTTT. Its translation is CASSFGTGGDTEAFF.

The V gene is TRBV5-1, the J gene TRBJ1-1; possible D gene TRBD1, 5 bases. The V gene lost 7 bases and the J gene lost 5 bases, with 12 bases spanning the gap. There are 12 residues in the CDR3. Germline CDR1 is SGHRS and CDR2 is YFSETQ. This CDR3 reads CASGDSKTEAFF. CDR3 sequence (DNA): TGCGCCAGCGGCGACAGTAAAACTGAAGCTTTCTTT.

This CDR3 reads CASEEVAGELFF. DNA of the CDR3: TGTGCCAGCGAAGAGGTTGCCGGGGAGCTGTTTTTT. This chain connects TRBV19 to TRBJ2-2; no clear D gene. V gave up 9 bases and J gave up 6 bases, with 11 bases separating them. The length of the CDR3 is 12 residues. Germline loops: CDR1 LNHDA, CDR2 SQIVND (reference sequence).

The J gene is TRBJ1-5, the V gene TRBV19; TRBD1 agrees at 8 bases. The CDR3 runs to 17 residues. Germline-derived CDR1 and CDR2 are LNHDA and SQIVND (reference sequence). The trim removed 5 bases at V and 0 bases at J, leaving 9 bases unmatched. CDR3 sequence reads: CASSRSGQEYSNQPQHF. CDR3 bases: TGTGCCAGTAGTCGATCGGGACAGGAATATAGCAATCAGCCCCAGCATTTT.

This chain links TRBV19 with TRBJ1-1; 7 bases line up with TRBD1. With 3 bases clipped from V and 4 bases from J, the junction kept 5 bases outside the gene matches. Looked up from germline, CDR1 is LNHDA and CDR2 is SQIVND (reference sequence). The CDR3 spans 14 residues. The CDR3 nucleotides are TGTGCCAGTAGTATCGGGACAGTATTCACTGAAGCTTTCTTT. It codes for CASSIGTVFTEAFF.

This clone was picked up one time. J is TRBJ1-1 and V is TRBV19; D is unresolved. This CDR3 spans 14 amino acids. Trimming shortened V by 3 bases and J by 0 bases, and 8 bases separated the two germline ends. Germline V lookup: CDR1 LNHDA, CDR2 SQIVND (reference sequence). CDR3 amino acids: CASSISAMNTEAFF. Written as DNA, the CDR3 is TGTGCCAGTAGTATCAGCGCGATGAACACTGAAGCTTTCTTT. Supplemented by reference TRBV19 and TRBJ1-1, the full variable domain reads DGGITQSPKYLFRKEGQNVTLSCEQNLNHDAMYWYRQDPGQGLRLIYYSQIVNDFQKGDIAEGYSVSREKKESFPLTVTSAQKNPTAFYLCASSISAMNTEAFFGQGTRLTVV.

This chain links TRBV5-6 with TRBJ2-7, with TRBD1 matching over 12 bases. The CDR3 loop spans 18 amino acids. V shed 1 base, J shed 3 bases, and the junction held 11 bases outside the gene matches. From germline, CDR1 is SGHDT and CDR2 YYEEEE. CDR3 amino acids: CASSLKMGTGGYLYEQYF. CDR3 DNA: TGTGCCAGCAGCTTGAAAATGGGGACAGGGGGCTACCTCTACGAGCAGTACTTC.

This rearrangement joins TRBV12-3 or TRBV12-4 to TRBJ1-1, with D possibly TRBD1 on 6 matching bases. V lost 6 bases and J 5 bases, leaving 10 bases between the germline ends. This CDR3 spans 12 amino acids. Here the CDR3 reads CASRFGTTEAFF. The CDR3 DNA follows: TGTGCCAGCAGGTTTGGGACAACTGAAGCTTTCTTT.

The chain uses TRBV7-3 and TRBJ2-5; D is unclear. In germline, CDR1 is SGHTA, CDR2 FQGTGA. The CDR3 sequence is 13 residues long. Deletions cut 3 bases from V and 3 bases from J, with 8 bases between. The CDR3 sequence is CASSLSLEETQYF. CDR3 nucleotide sequence: TGTGCCAGCAGCTTGAGTCTGGAAGAGACCCAGTACTTC.

The table lists this clone with a count of one. The chain employs TRBV30 and TRBJ2-3; 7 bases map to TRBD2. Germline CDR1 and CDR2: GTSNPN and SVGIG (reference sequence). The CDR3 is 11 residues long. The CDR3 protein is CAWGTTYTQYF. In DNA form, the CDR3 reads TGTGCGTGGGGGACTACCTATACGCAGTATTTT.

The chain combines TRBV27 with TRBJ1-5; D might be TRBD1 (5 bases). Trimming shortened V by 8 bases and J by 8 bases, and 19 bases separated the two germline ends. The CDR3 has 14 residues. Germline CDR1 is MNHEY and CDR2 is SMNVEV (reference sequence). The CDR3 loop is CASQNLGAAEPQHF. The CDR3 DNA sequence: TGTGCCAGCCAAAACCTAGGGGCCGCCGAGCCCCAGCATTTT.

The chain links TRBV15 to TRBJ1-5; 9 bases map to TRBD1. The CDR3 covers 16 residues. The junction had 4 bases not matched to a gene; V was cut back by 1 base and J by 3 bases. The germline V gene encodes CDR1 LNHNV and CDR2 YYDKDF (reference sequence). CDR3 protein: CATSRAGQGNNQPQHF. The CDR3 bases are TGTGCCACCAGCAGAGCGGGACAGGGAAACAATCAGCCCCAGCATTTT.

V is TRBV9 and J is TRBJ2-7; TRBD2 agrees at 8 bases. The CDR3 has 15 amino acids. Germline CDR1 is SGDLS and CDR2 is YYNGEE. With V trimmed by 2 bases and J by 5 bases, 9 bases remained unmatched. CDR3 bases: TGTGCCAGCAGCGTCTCGGGGGGACTAGGACACGAGCAGTACTTC. The encoded protein is CASSVSGGLGHEQYF. The complete variable domain, with remaining parts taken from reference TRBV9 and TRBJ2-7, reads DSGVTQTPKHLITATGQRVTLRCSPRSGDLSVYWYQQSLDQGLQFLIQYYNGEERAKGNILERFSAQQFPDLHSELNLSSLELGDSALYFCASSVSGGLGHEQYFGPGTRLTVT.

The rearrangement links TRBV18 to TRBJ1-1; 7 bases match TRBD1. This CDR3 contains 14 residues. CDR1 and CDR2 (germline): KGHSH, LQKENI. Trimming removed 3 bases from V and 6 bases from J; junction bases left unmatched: 7. CDR3 sequence (DNA): TGTGCCAGCTCACCCGACAGGGTATTCGCTGAAGCTTTCTTT. It is translated as CASSPDRVFAEAFF. The full variable domain, in which reference TRBV18 and TRBJ1-1 provide the parts outside the CDR3, is NAGVMQNPRHLVRRRGQEARLRCSPMKGHSHVYWYRQLPEEGLKFMVYLQKENIIDESGMPKERFSAEFPKEGPSILRIQQVVRGDSAAYFCASSPDRVFAEAFFGQGTRLTVV.

The genes are TRBV7-2 and TRBJ1-2, with 7 bases aligning to TRBD1. This CDR3 spans 15 amino acids. Germline CDR1 reads SGHTA; CDR2 reads FQGNSA. The V segment lost 2 bases and the J segment 2 bases; nucleotides outside the gene matches: 5. CDR3 nucleotide sequence: TGTGCCAGCAGCTTAAGAGGCAGGGGGAACTATGGCTACACCTTC. It translates to CASSLRGRGNYGYTF.

This chain joins TRBV13 and TRBJ1-2; no definite D call. Trimming took off 5 bases at V and 4 bases at J, with 20 bases between the two ends. The CDR3 extends over 16 amino acids. Germline V gene lookup returns CDR1 PRHDT and CDR2 FYEKMQ (reference sequence). The CDR3 coding sequence is TGTGCCAGCAGCCGATCGGGGTTGGAGGCCCTCTATGGCTACACCTTC. Residues: CASSRSGLEALYGYTF.

This chain joins TRBV27 and TRBJ1-5; 8 bases match TRBD1. Trimming took 6 bases from V and 3 from J; bases not matched to a gene: 10. The CDR3 sequence is 16 residues long. Looked up from germline, CDR1 is MNHEY and CDR2 is SMNVEV (reference sequence). The chain's CDR3 is CASSQTDRGPNQPQHF. As DNA, the CDR3 is TGTGCCAGCAGCCAAACCGACAGGGGACCCAATCAGCCCCAGCATTTT.

The chain combines TRBV7-9 with TRBJ2-7; no definite D call. Germline loops: CDR1 SEHNR, CDR2 FQNEAQ (reference sequence). The CDR3 length is 12 residues. V lost 5 bases and J 4 bases, leaving 9 bases between the germline ends. For the CDR3, the DNA is TGTGCCAGCAGCCTCGACTTGTACGAGCAGTACTTC. Protein: CASSLDLYEQYF.

As to this clone: Other nucleotide sequences in the sample specify the same CDR3. The chain combines TRBV5-1 with TRBJ1-2; D perhaps matches TRBD1 (6 bases). Germline CDR1 SGHRS, CDR2 YFSETQ. V lost 0 bases and J lost 6, with 9 bases in between. The CDR3 totals 13 residues. As DNA, the CDR3 is TGCGCCAGCAGCTTGGAACAGGGAAATGGCTACACCTTC. Translated, it gives CASSLEQGNGYTF.

V and J are TRBV18 and TRBJ1-1; the match to TRBD1 covers 8 bases. Germline V lookup: CDR1 KGHSH, CDR2 LQKENI. The V segment lost 3 bases and the J segment 3 bases; nucleotides outside the gene matches: 6. The CDR3 loop spans 15 amino acids. The CDR3 nucleotides are TGTGCCAGCTCACCGCGGACAGGGCTAGACACTGAAGCTTTCTTT. As protein: CASSPRTGLDTEAFF.

In DNA form, the CDR3 reads TGTGCCAGCACTTCGACAGGGTCCTACAATGAGCAGTTCTTC. Translating gives CASTSTGSYNEQFF. The chain carries TRBV2 and TRBJ2-1; 7 bases are a match to TRBD1. Germline CDR1 reads SNHLY; CDR2 reads FYNNEI. V lost 7 bases and J lost 1; bases outside the gene matches: 4. This CDR3 region has 14 residues.

The CDR3 sequence: CASSLGTRGPLHF. CDR3 sequence (DNA): TGTGCCAGCAGCCTGGGGACCAGGGGGCCCCTCCACTTT. This rearrangement joins TRBV9 to TRBJ1-6; 7 bases are a match to TRBD1. J lost 13 bases, V lost 4 bases, and 8 bases had no gene match. The CDR3 is made up of 13 amino acids. Germline V CDR1 and CDR2: SGDLS, YYNGEE.

This chain connects TRBV15 to TRBJ2-2; D is possibly TRBD2 (6 bases). Germline V CDR1 and CDR2: LNHNV, YYDKDF (reference sequence). CDR3 length: 14 residues. Trimming shortened V by 1 base and J by 3 bases, and 6 bases separated the two germline ends. CDR3 region: CATSRASDTGELFF. The DNA for the CDR3 is TGTGCCACCAGCAGAGCTAGCGACACCGGGGAGCTGTTTTTT.

V usage is TRBV6-5 and J usage is TRBJ1-2, with D hard to call. Germline V gives CDR1 MNHEY, CDR2 SVGAGI. V was pared by 4 bases and J by 0 bases, with 9 bases between. CDR3 size: 14 residues. CDR3 DNA sequence: TGTGCCAGCAGTTCCCCTCCTGCTAACTATGGCTACACCTTC. Protein: CASSSPPANYGYTF.